This T cell receptor (beta chain) comes out of a study of graft-versus-host responses after intestinal transplantation. Overall study context: Isolated intestinal, liver-intestinal, or multivisceral transplants had been given to the recipients. All recipients were given anti-thymocyte globulin induction, and tacrolimus and steroids were then administered for roughly 3 years.

Study-wide findings and caveats: Recipient marrow held GvH clones, some first seen in ileum or blood.

The table came from immunoSEQ multiplex PCR; TCRdb's copy has only in-frame clones and leaves some out. Among roughly 69,000 clones listed, 90% to 95% were seen once. The length of the CDR3 is 16 residues. For this clone: What it binds is not known.

The specimen was unstimulated CD8+ T cells sorted from spleen or lymph node cells, collected before transplant. The chain joins TRBV21-1 to TRBJ1-3. TRBV21-1 is a known pseudogene. This TCR derives from a human donor who was the organ donor for an intestinal transplant. Written as DNA, the CDR3 is TGTGCCAGCAGCCCCGCGCAAACGAGCTCTGGAAACACCATATATTTT. It specifies CASSPAQTSSGNTIYF.